The 24 T cell receptor beta chains in this list originate from one sample, sequenced in a study of shared clonotypes between healthy human individuals. Produced via immunoSEQ multiplex PCR; TCRdb's table is partial and in-frame only. The sample records over a million clones, roughly 96% being singletons. The sample consisted of naive CD4+ T cells sorted from blood. Subset denoted: CD45RA+ positively selected. Receptor source: a man aged 30 to 45 in good health.

The V and J genes are TRBV12-2 and TRBJ1-1. TRBV12-2 is tagged as a pseudogene. The CDR3 extends over 14 amino acids. This chain's CDR3 is CASRYKSGGPEAFF. The CDR3, as DNA: TGTGCAAGTCGCTATAAGAGCGGGGGCCCTGAAGCTTTCTTT.

The V call is TRBV9, the J call TRBJ2-1; D tentatively fits TRBD1 or TRBD2 (5 bases each). V lost 1 base and J lost 4, with 12 bases in between. The CDR3 is made up of 15 amino acids. Germline V gene sequence: CDR1 SGDLS, CDR2 YYNGEE. The CDR3 is CASSVLGDRYNEQFF. CDR3 nucleotide sequence: TGTGCCAGCAGCGTACTAGGGGACCGGTACAATGAGCAGTTCTTC. Based on the CDR3 plus reference TRBV9 and TRBJ2-1, the full variable domain is DSGVTQTPKHLITATGQRVTLRCSPRSGDLSVYWYQQSLDQGLQFLIQYYNGEERAKGNILERFSAQQFPDLHSELNLSSLELGDSALYFCASSVLGDRYNEQFFGPGTRLTVL.

V and J are TRBV7-9 and TRBJ2-7; TRBD2 aligns across 9 bases. This CDR3 has 15 residues. In germline, CDR1 is SEHNR, CDR2 FQNEAQ (reference sequence). Trimming at V came to 3 bases and at J to 0 bases, leaving 3 bases not matched to a gene. As DNA, the CDR3 is TGTGCCAGCAGCTTGAGCGGGGGGACCTCCTACGAGCAGTACTTC. Encoded protein: CASSLSGGTSYEQYF.

This clone was seen only once. The gene calls are TRBV7-2 and TRBJ1-2; D may be TRBD1 (6 bases). Germline CDR1 reads SGHTA; CDR2 reads FQGNSA. The V end was cut by 4 bases, the J end by 8 bases, with 17 bases between. This CDR3 has 14 residues. CDR3 nucleotides: TGTGCCAGCAGCTCTACAATCGGACAGCGGGGCTACACCTTC. As protein: CASSSTIGQRGYTF.

To note about this clone: The germline gene is not matched at one end of the junction; a read error may be the cause. The V gene is TRBV5-6, the J gene TRBJ2-3; D is possibly TRBD2 (6 bases). Looked up from germline, CDR1 is SGHDT and CDR2 is YYEEEE. This CDR3 comprises 13 residues. The CDR3 here is CASSRGSIDTQYF. CDR3 sequence (DNA): TGTGCCAGCAGCCGGGGGAGCATAGATACGCAGTATTTT.

V usage is TRBV28 and J usage is TRBJ2-2, with TRBD1 as a possible D gene (6 bases). This CDR3 region has 13 residues. Trimming took off 3 bases at V and 4 bases at J, with 6 bases between the two ends. Germline V CDR1 and CDR2: MDHEN, SYDVKM. CDR3 coding DNA: TGTGCCAGCAGTTTGGGGGCCACCGGGGAGCTGTTTTTT. Translation: CASSLGATGELFF.

J is TRBJ1-1 and V is TRBV6-5, with D tentatively TRBD1 (6 bases). In germline, CDR1 is MNHEY, CDR2 SVGAGI. The ends were cut back, 7 bases at V and 0 bases at J, with 15 bases in the middle. This CDR3 spans 15 amino acids. CDR3 protein: CASTAVAGVNTEAFF. The CDR3 DNA sequence: TGTGCCAGCACTGCCGTCGCAGGGGTGAACACTGAAGCTTTCTTT.

The J gene is TRBJ2-7, the V gene TRBV19; 12 nucleotides line up with TRBD2. This CDR3 is built from 16 residues. Per the germline V gene, CDR1 is LNHDA and CDR2 is SQIVND (reference sequence). V shed 3 bases and J 6 bases; nucleotides not matched to a gene: 9. This chain's CDR3 is CASSMTSGRRGGEQYF. In DNA form, the CDR3 reads TGTGCCAGTAGTATGACTAGCGGGAGAAGAGGAGGCGAGCAGTACTTC.

The V gene is TRBV2, the J gene TRBJ2-1; D gene ambiguous. V was cut by 5 bases and J by 4 bases, with 12 bases left in between. Germline values: CDR1 SNHLY, CDR2 FYNNEI. This CDR3 has 14 amino acids. The CDR3 here is CASSQGPSYNEQFF. CDR3 sequence (DNA): TGTGCCAGCAGTCAAGGGCCCAGTTACAATGAGCAGTTCTTC.

The chain uses TRBV11-2 and TRBJ2-3, with 10 bases matching TRBD2. The CDR3 runs 17 residues. The ends lost 0 bases at V and 2 bases at J; junction bases unmatched: 5. Germline-derived CDR1 and CDR2 are SGHAT and FQNNGV. This CDR3 reads CASSLDLAGASTDTQYF. The CDR3 DNA is TGTGCCAGCAGCTTAGATCTAGCGGGAGCCTCCACAGATACGCAGTATTTT.

The chain couples TRBV5-4 to TRBJ2-7; TRBD2 agrees at 12 bases. Germline lookup yields CDR1 SGHNT and CDR2 YYREEE (reference sequence). The CDR3 totals 15 residues. With 4 bases clipped from V and 3 bases from J, the junction kept 5 bases outside the gene matches. The CDR3: CASSPTSGRNYEQYF. CDR3 nucleotide sequence: TGTGCCAGCAGCCCGACTAGCGGGAGAAACTACGAGCAGTACTTC.

The chain has TRBV10-3 and TRBJ2-2, with a weak D call TRBD2 (5 bases). Germline CDR1 and CDR2: ENHRY and SYGVKD. The V gene lost 10 bases and the J gene lost 9 bases, with 12 bases spanning the gap. The CDR3 extends over 11 amino acids. This chain's CDR3 is CATSLGRELFF. The CDR3 bases are TGTGCCACCTCACTAGGCAGGGAGCTGTTTTTT.

The rearrangement uses TRBV5-1 and TRBJ2-7; 11 bases line up with TRBD1. The CDR3 totals 20 residues. Germline CDR1 SGHRS, CDR2 YFSETQ. Trimming took 3 bases from V and 3 from J; bases not matched to a gene: 20. The CDR3 nucleotides are TGCGCCAGCAGCTCCACAAGGACAGGGGGCCGAGCGGGAGTGGACTACGAGCAGTACTTC. This gives the protein CASSSTRTGGRAGVDYEQYF.

The J gene is TRBJ2-1, the V gene TRBV6-4; 10 nucleotides agree with TRBD2. The germline gives CDR1 MRHNA, CDR2 SNTAGT. The CDR3 has 18 amino acids. With V trimmed by 0 bases and J by 3 bases, 8 bases remained unmatched. The CDR3 loop is CASSDSVPGTSDYNEQFF. The DNA for the CDR3 is TGTGCCAGCAGTGACTCGGTTCCCGGGACTAGCGACTACAATGAGCAGTTCTTC.

This chain uses TRBV10-3 with TRBJ2-1; D is possibly TRBD1 (6 bases). The V gene lost 6 bases and the J gene lost 3 bases, with 15 bases spanning the gap. The germline CDR1 and CDR2 sequences are ENHRY and SYGVKD. CDR3 length: 15 residues. The CDR3 coding sequence is TGTGCCATCAGGGGGGCAACGGACGACTACAATGAGCAGTTCTTC. It translates to CAIRGATDDYNEQFF.

This sequence joins TRBV11-2 and TRBJ2-2; 10 bases are a match to TRBD2. CDR3 length equals 18 residues. The ends lost 6 bases at V and 5 bases at J; junction bases unmatched: 15. Germline-derived CDR1 and CDR2 are SGHAT and FQNNGV. DNA for the CDR3: TGTGCCAGCAGTCCTATCGGGCTAGCGGGAGCGCGAACCGGGGAGCTGTTTTTT. This gives the protein CASSPIGLAGARTGELFF.

The rearrangement uses TRBV19 and TRBJ2-7; D is unclear. Germline CDR1 LNHDA, CDR2 SQIVND (reference sequence). V shed 2 bases and J shed 2 bases, with 13 bases lying between them. The CDR3 extends over 15 amino acids. CDR3 in amino acids: CASSISSRSPYEQYF. CDR3 bases: TGTGCCAGTAGTATAAGTTCGAGGTCCCCCTACGAGCAGTACTTC.

V is TRBV19 and J is TRBJ1-4, with 9 positions matching TRBD1. V lost 3 bases and J lost 11; bases outside the gene matches: 4. CDR1 LNHDA and CDR2 SQIVND come from the germline V gene (reference sequence). CDR3 size: 13 residues. CDR3 amino acids: CASSIRTGDKLFF. CDR3 DNA sequence: TGTGCCAGTAGTATCCGGACAGGGGACAAACTGTTTTTT.

The chain uses TRBV7-9 and TRBJ2-7; a possible D gene is TRBD1 (5 bases). V was pared by 1 base and J by 3 bases, with 16 bases between. The CDR3 consists of 16 residues. Germline CDR1 SEHNR, CDR2 FQNEAQ (reference sequence). The CDR3 coding sequence is TGTGCCAGCAGCTTAGGGGCGGACACCCGATTCTACGAGCAGTACTTC. Its protein product is CASSLGADTRFYEQYF. Using reference TRBV7-9 and TRBJ2-7 for the parts outside the CDR3, the full variable domain is DTGVSQNPRHKITKRGQNVTFRCDPISEHNRLYWYRQTLGQGPEFLTYFQNEAQLEKSRLLSDRFSAERPKGSFSTLEIQRTEQGDSAMYLCASSLGADTRFYEQYFGPGTRLTVT.

This chain links TRBV6-1 with TRBJ2-2; D assignment may be TRBD1 or TRBD2 (5 bases each). Looked up from germline, CDR1 is MNHNS and CDR2 is SASEGT. CDR3 size: 14 residues. Trimming cost V 6 bases and J 4 bases, with 12 bases left between them. CDR3 residues: CASSLGPLTGELFF. The DNA of the CDR3 is TGTGCCAGCAGCCTGGGACCGCTCACCGGGGAGCTGTTTTTT.

The chain links TRBV15 to TRBJ1-5; the D gene is possibly TRBD1 (5 bases). Germline V CDR1 and CDR2: LNHNV, YYDKDF (reference sequence). The CDR3 contains 13 residues. Trimming shortened V by 0 bases and J by 16 bases, and 16 bases separated the two germline ends. CDR3: CATSRDSHRIIHF. In nucleotides, the CDR3 is TGTGCCACCAGCAGAGATTCCCACAGGATCATACATTTT.

J is TRBJ2-1 and V is TRBV29-1; unclear D gene. The length of the CDR3 is 13 residues. Looked up from germline, CDR1 is SQVTM and CDR2 is ANQGSEA. V was clipped by 6 bases and J by 4 bases, with 13 bases between them. Here the CDR3 DNA reads TGCAGCGTCACTGGAGAAACATACAATGAGCAGTTCTTC. It is translated as CSVTGETYNEQFF.

The chain couples TRBV27 to TRBJ2-7; perhaps TRBD2 as D (6 bases). CDR1 and CDR2 (germline): MNHEY, SMNVEV (reference sequence). Between the trimmed V and J ends, which lost 7 bases and 6 bases, there was a span of 19 bases. There are 14 residues in the CDR3. CDR3 bases: TGTGCCAGCACCCCATTACGGGGGAAGGGCGAGCAGTACTTC. Protein sequence: CASTPLRGKGEQYF.

The V and J genes are TRBV2 and TRBJ2-7; 7 bases line up with TRBD1. This CDR3 is built from 13 residues. The V gene's germline CDR1 is SNHLY and CDR2 FYNNEI. V shed 9 bases and J 1 base; nucleotides not matched to a gene: 6. The CDR3 DNA is TGTGCCAGAAACCGACAGGGTTCCTACGAGCAGTACTTC. It translates to CARNRQGSYEQYF.